These T cell receptor beta chains were read from a single sample in a study of CD8 T cells in ankylosing spondylitis. TCRdb reprocessed the 5' RACE reads with MiXCR, giving one entry per CDR3 protein. The table has about 260,000 distinct CDR3 sequences, about 24% seen once. Sample: blood, either unsorted or a sorted T cell fraction (not recorded which). These receptors were taken from a male donor with ankylosing spondylitis or in good health (not recorded which). CDR3s include the opening cysteine and the closing phenylalanine or tryptophan. Fields, in order: V gene, D gene, CDR3 length, J gene, clone size, CDR3 protein, CDR3 DNA. D genes are given only for firm matches. The size of a clone is reported for some rows only, either as once, few or many, or as a class for expanded clones.

>TRBV27|.|15|TRBJ2-7|few
CASSLGGYSRFEQYF
TGTGCCAGCAGTTTAGGGGGCTATAGTCGATTCGAGCAGTACTTC
>TRBV20-1|.|12|TRBJ2-5|.
CSARDPQETQYF
TGCAGTGCTAGAGATCCCCAGGAGACCCAGTACTTC
>TRBV15|.|18|TRBJ2-3|.
CATSRDRPTGTNTDTQYF
TGTGCCACCAGCAGAGATCGGCCCACCGGCACCAACACAGATACGCAGTATTTT
>TRBV20-1|.|13|TRBJ2-1|few
CSARKDTQYEQFF
TGCAGTGCCCGAAAGGACACCCAGTATGAGCAGTTCTTC
>TRBV10-3|.|12|TRBJ1-2|.
CAISITAYGYTF
TGTGCCATCAGTATAACAGCGTATGGCTACACCTTC
>TRBV20-1|.|12|TRBJ2-7|few
CSARYQAREQYF
TGCAGTGCTAGATATCAGGCGCGCGAGCAGTACTTC
>TRBV7-6|.|13|TRBJ2-2|few
CASSRGAGGELFF
TGTGCCAGCAGCCGGGGGGCCGGCGGGGAGCTGTTTTTT
>TRBV29-1|.|11|TRBJ1-4|many
CSVVGNEKLFF
TGCAGCGTTGTTGGGAATGAAAAACTGTTTTTT
>TRBV4-1|.|18|TRBJ1-4|many
CASRGAGRRRTTNEKLFF
TGCGCCAGCAGGGGGGCGGGGCGCCGACGAACAACTAATGAAAAACTGTTTTTT
>TRBV7-9|.|14|TRBJ2-5|.
CASSRGAIQETQYF
TGTGCCAGCAGCCGAGGGGCAATACAAGAGACCCAGTACTTC
>TRBV6-5|.|16|TRBJ2-4|few
CASSYIGVSGKNIQYF
TGTGCCAGCAGTTATATCGGGGTATCGGGCAAAAACATTCAGTACTTC
>TRBV29-1|.|13|TRBJ2-7|few
CSVEETQSYEQYF
TGCAGCGTTGAAGAAACTCAGTCCTACGAGCAGTACTTC
>TRBV4-2|.|16|TRBJ2-1|.
CASSHGQDRRDGEQFF
TGTGCCAGCAGCCACGGCCAGGACAGGAGGGACGGTGAGCAGTTCTTC
>TRBV2|TRBD1|14|TRBJ2-5|.
CASIEQGLQETQYF
TGTGCCAGCATCGAACAGGGGCTCCAGGAGACCCAGTACTTC
>TRBV10-3|.|14|TRBJ2-3|.
CAISESNGVDTQYF
TGTGCCATCAGTGAGTCTAACGGGGTAGATACGCAGTATTTT
>TRBV20-1|TRBD1|15|TRBJ2-3|few
CSAYRGFGSTDTQYF
TGCAGTGCTTACAGGGGGTTTGGTAGCACAGATACGCAGTATTTT
>TRBV3-1|TRBD1|14|TRBJ2-7|many
CASSPGTGGREQYF
TGTGCCAGCAGCCCCGGGACAGGAGGGCGCGAGCAGTACTTC
>TRBV7-9|.|13|TRBJ2-5|.
CASSLPGLETQYF
TGTGCCAGCAGCTTACCGGGGTTAGAGACCCAGTACTTC
>TRBV28|TRBD1|13|TRBJ2-7|few
CASRRTGPYEQYF
TGTGCCAGCAGGAGGACAGGGCCCTACGAGCAGTACTTC
>TRBV7-3|.|19|TRBJ2-7|few
CASSLKKGLAGLVSYEQYF
TGTGCCAGCAGCTTAAAAAAGGGGCTGGCGGGACTGGTGTCCTACGAGCAGTACTTC
>TRBV5-6|TRBD1|13|TRBJ1-1|many
CASSSAGGLKAFF
TGTGCCAGCAGCTCAGCAGGGGGACTAAAAGCTTTCTTT
>TRBV27|TRBD1|13|TRBJ2-3|few
CATWTGVMDTQYF
TGTGCCACCTGGACAGGGGTTATGGATACGCAGTATTTT
>TRBV6-1|TRBD1|14|TRBJ1-5|few
CASRQGTINQPQHF
TGTGCCAGCCGACAGGGAACGATCAATCAGCCCCAGCATTTT
>TRBV24-1|.|11|TRBJ2-1|few
CATGDYNEQFF
TGTGCCACCGGTGACTACAATGAGCAGTTCTTC
>TRBV20-1|TRBD1|14|TRBJ2-7|few
CSAGGQGSTYEQYF
TGCAGTGCTGGAGGACAGGGATCAACCTACGAGCAGTACTTC
>TRBV19|.|11|TRBJ2-3|.
CASTTTDTQYF
TGTGCCAGTACCACCACAGATACGCAGTATTTT
>TRBV20-1|TRBD2|16|TRBJ2-7|many
CSARYLYGGSSYEQYF
TGCAGTGCCCGCTACCTTTACGGGGGGAGCTCCTACGAGCAGTACTTC
>TRBV28|.|10|TRBJ2-3|.
CASSRDTQYF
TGTGCCAGCAGTCGGGATACGCAGTATTTT
>TRBV20-1|.|16|TRBJ2-2|.
CSAMDTEGGDTGELFF
TGCAGTGCTATGGACACCGAGGGGGGGGACACCGGGGAGCTGTTTTTT
>TRBV29-1|.|12|TRBJ1-1|.
CSVGTKGTEAFF
TGCAGCGTTGGGACCAAGGGCACTGAAGCTTTCTTT
>TRBV28|.|13|TRBJ1-1|many
CASSLDQNTEAFF
TGTGCCAGCAGTTTAGATCAGAACACTGAAGCTTTCTTT
>TRBV20-1|.|9|TRBJ2-7|many
CSAGYEQYF
TGCAGTGCTGGCTACGAGCAGTACTTC
>TRBV12-3/TRBV12-4|.|17|TRBJ2-7|.
CASSPPPTGAEVYEQYF
TGTGCCAGCAGTCCTCCCCCCACGGGGGCCGAGGTCTACGAGCAGTACTTC
>TRBV10-1|TRBD2|18|TRBJ2-2|.
CASSESGNSGGLPGELFF
TGCGCCAGCAGTGAGTCGGGAAATAGCGGGGGACTCCCCGGGGAGCTGTTTTTT
>TRBV10-3|.|15|TRBJ2-2|many
CAISAGRLNTGELFF
TGTGCCATCAGCGCAGGGAGACTCAACACCGGGGAGCTGTTTTTT
>TRBV12-3/TRBV12-4|.|12|TRBJ2-2|.
CASSWDIGELFF
TGTGCCAGCAGTTGGGACATCGGGGAGCTGTTTTTT
>TRBV20-1|TRBD1|14|TRBJ2-5|few
CSAVGRTGQETQYF
TGCAGTGCCGTCGGAAGGACAGGGCAAGAGACCCAGTACTTC
>TRBV6-5|TRBD1|13|TRBJ1-2|.
CASSYYRGAGYTF
TGTGCCAGCAGTTACTACAGGGGAGCGGGCTACACCTTC
>TRBV12-3/TRBV12-4|.|14|TRBJ1-6|many
CASSRIGSNSPLHF
TGTGCCAGCAGCCGAATCGGGAGCAATTCACCCCTCCACTTT
>TRBV3-1|.|17|TRBJ1-1|.
CASSQLSEGGAGTEAFF
TGTGCCAGCAGCCAACTATCGGAGGGGGGGGCCGGAACTGAAGCTTTCTTT
>TRBV12-3/TRBV12-4|.|14|TRBJ2-2|few
CASTLKDYTGELFF
TGTGCCAGCACGCTGAAGGATTACACCGGGGAGCTGTTTTTT
>TRBV20-1|.|12|TRBJ2-3|many
CSLLGPTDTQYF
TGCAGTCTCTTAGGGCCCACAGATACGCAGTATTTT
>TRBV20-1|TRBD2|17|TRBJ2-3|.
CSARDSGLAASGDTQYF
TGCAGTGCTAGAGATTCGGGACTAGCTGCCTCTGGAGATACGCAGTATTTT
>TRBV12-3/TRBV12-4|.|16|TRBJ2-6|few
CASSSYTYSGANVLTF
TGTGCCAGCAGTTCCTACACGTACTCTGGGGCCAACGTCCTGACTTTC
>TRBV14|.|17|TRBJ2-3|.
CASSQDQAATSTDTQYF
TGTGCCAGCAGCCAAGATCAGGCGGCTACAAGCACAGATACGCAGTATTTT
>TRBV4-1|.|15|TRBJ2-7|few
CASSQGQNWGYEQYF
TGCGCCAGCAGCCAAGGACAGAATTGGGGCTACGAGCAGTACTTC
>TRBV7-2|.|12|TRBJ2-3|many
CASSLGPQGQYF
TGTGCCAGCAGCTTAGGGCCCCAAGGGCAGTATTTT
>TRBV5-1|TRBD1|17|TRBJ2-1|many
CASSFTTGTGSHNEQFF
TGCGCCAGCAGCTTTACCACCGGGACAGGGTCCCACAATGAGCAGTTCTTC
>TRBV6-8|.|10|TRBJ2-5|.
CASPRETQYF
TGTGCCAGCCCCCGGGAGACCCAGTACTTC
>TRBV18|TRBD1|16|TRBJ1-5|.
CASSPTTGDSNQPQHF
TGTGCCAGCTCACCTACTACAGGGGATAGCAATCAGCCCCAGCATTTT
>TRBV13|TRBD2|19|TRBJ2-3|.
CTSSHTEGLAGRRTDTQYF
TGTACCAGCAGCCATACCGAAGGACTAGCGGGGCGCAGGACGGATACGCAGTATTTT
>TRBV20-1|TRBD1|14|TRBJ2-2|.
CRPGGTGSPGELFF
TGCAGGCCCGGCGGGACAGGGTCCCCCGGGGAGCTGTTTTTT
>TRBV6-1|.|14|TRBJ2-3|few
CASSVLGSTDTQYF
TGTGCCAGCAGTGTCTTGGGGAGCACAGATACGCAGTATTTT
>TRBV20-1|.|16|TRBJ1-1|few
CSVPRGGLGGLTEAFF
TGCAGTGTCCCGCGAGGAGGTCTTGGGGGTCTTACTGAAGCTTTCTTT
>TRBV7-8|.|13|TRBJ2-1|many
CASSFGTANEQFF
TGTGCCAGCAGCTTCGGGACTGCCAATGAGCAGTTCTTC
>TRBV10-3|.|14|TRBJ2-2|.
CAAQVHTNTGELFF
TGTGCCGCCCAAGTCCACACGAACACCGGGGAGCTGTTTTTT
>TRBV12-3/TRBV12-4|TRBD2|15|TRBJ2-1|medium-sized
CASERWGGTYNEQFF
TGTGCCAGCGAAAGGTGGGGGGGGACCTACAATGAGCAGTTCTTC
>TRBV5-3|.|12|TRBJ2-1|.
CAGIGDGNEQFF
TGTGCCGGGATTGGGGATGGGAATGAGCAGTTCTTC